This entry features one T cell receptor (beta chain) sequence. The data belong to a study of T-cell reconstitution after alpha-beta-depleted transplantation in children. As it was prepared, the TCRbeta library received unique molecular identifiers. A single record per CDR3 protein comes from TCRdb applying MiXCR to the PCR reads. The repertoire holds about a million distinct CDR3 sequences, about 31% seen once, with 28% in the top ten. The length of the CDR3 is 15 residues. Trimming cost V 5 bases and J 2 bases, with 12 bases left between them. Germline CDR1 reads KGHDR; CDR2 reads SFDVKD. Material: PBMCs, mostly from graft donor cells, obtained 360 days after TCRalphabeta/CD19-depleted stem cell transplant. V usage is TRBV24-1 and J usage is TRBJ1-5; D may be TRBD1 (5 bases). The sequence was obtained from a boy less than two years old who had a stem cell transplant for SCID, so the T cells may come from the graft donor. CDR3 coding DNA: TGTGCCACCAGTGCGGGGGGTCAGGGCAATCAGCCCCAGCATTTT. The encoded protein is CATSAGGQGNQPQHF.